These 23 T cell receptor beta chains came from one sample sequenced in a study of blood T cell repertoires in COVID-19. Some clones are missing from TCRdb's copy, which holds only in-frame ones; the method was immunoSEQ multiplex PCR. The data contain approximately 75,000 clones, approximately 80% of them seen just once; the ten biggest clones take up 8% to 10%. Sequencing was carried out using peripheral blood. The receptors were sampled from a woman aged 80 or over with acute or convalescent COVID-19.

This rearrangement joins TRBV5-1 to TRBJ2-7; 8 bases are a match to TRBD1. Germline V gene lookup returns CDR1 SGHRS and CDR2 YFSETQ. The CDR3 spans 15 residues. V lost 4 bases to trimming and J lost 0 bases; unmatched junction nucleotides: 6. DNA of the CDR3: TGCGCCAGCAGCACCGGACAGGGTCCCTCCTACGAGCAGTACTTC. Its translation: CASSTGQGPSYEQYF.

The J gene is TRBJ2-7, the V gene TRBV15, with a weak D call TRBD1 (6 bases). Germline V gene lookup returns CDR1 LNHNV and CDR2 YYDKDF (reference sequence). The CDR3 contains 15 residues. The V end lost 2 bases, the J end lost 5 bases, and 16 bases lay between the germline ends. CDR3 DNA: TGTGCCACCAGCAGATCACAGGGTATGTGGGACGAGCAGTACTTC. Translated: CATSRSQGMWDEQYF.

The chain joins TRBV11-3 to TRBJ2-5; 9 nucleotides match TRBD2. Per the germline V gene, CDR1 is SGHNT and CDR2 is YENEEA. V dropped 5 bases and J dropped 1; count of bases not matched to a gene: 5. The length of the CDR3 is 15 residues. The CDR3 here is CASSLLSGSQETQYF. The CDR3 DNA sequence: TGTGCCAGCAGCCTACTTAGCGGGAGCCAAGAGACCCAGTACTTC.

The J gene is TRBJ2-1, the V gene TRBV7-9, with D perhaps TRBD2 (6 bases). In germline, CDR1 is SEHNR, CDR2 FQNEAQ (reference sequence). V lost 2 bases and J 3 bases, leaving 11 bases between the germline ends. The CDR3 length is 15 residues. The CDR3 region is CASSLRPGDYNEQFF. The CDR3 bases are TGTGCCAGCAGCTTAAGACCGGGAGACTACAATGAGCAGTTCTTC.

J is TRBJ2-2 and V is TRBV7-3; TRBD2 matches at 11 bases. The length of the CDR3 is 16 residues. The J segment lost 7 bases and the V segment lost 5 bases, leaving 9 bases of the junction unmatched. CDR1 SGHTA and CDR2 FQGTGA come from the germline V gene. The CDR3 sequence: CASSPRGTSGNGELFF. DNA of the CDR3: TGTGCCAGCAGCCCAAGGGGGACTAGCGGAAACGGGGAGCTGTTTTTT.

The chain employs TRBV6-5 and TRBJ1-1, with TRBD1 as a possible D gene (5 bases). The V gene's germline CDR1 is MNHEY and CDR2 SVGAGI. This CDR3 is 14 amino acids long. The germline V and J ends were trimmed by 7 bases and 5 bases, with 17 bases remaining between them. CDR3 in DNA: TGTGCCAGCAATCGACGGGGGAGAGGGACTGAAGCTTTCTTT. Amino acids: CASNRRGRGTEAFF.

This clone was detected only a few times. The rearrangement uses TRBV20-1 and TRBJ2-7, with TRBD1 matching over 11 bases. From germline, CDR1 is DFQATT and CDR2 SNEGSKA (reference sequence). The CDR3 has 11 amino acids. The chain's CDR3 is CGGQGAYEQYF. The CDR3 region has the DNA TGCGGGGGACAGGGGGCCTACGAGCAGTACTTC.

This chain connects TRBV7-9 to TRBJ1-1; D gene ambiguous. Between the trimmed V and J ends, which lost 1 base and 1 base, there was a span of 4 bases. Germline CDR1 reads SEHNR; CDR2 reads FQNEAQ (reference sequence). The CDR3 runs to 13 residues. The CDR3 DNA reads TGTGCCAGCAGCTTAGAGCAGAACACTGAAGCTTTCTTT. Translated, it gives CASSLEQNTEAFF.

This chain connects TRBV23-1 to TRBJ1-1; tentative D call: TRBD1 (5 bases). TRBV23-1 is an open reading frame whose function is uncertain. The germline V and J ends were trimmed by 8 bases and 4 bases, with 14 bases remaining between them. The CDR3 runs to 13 residues. Here the CDR3 DNA reads TGCGCCAGCCCCGAGACAGCCATCACTGAAGCTTTCTTT. It codes for CASPETAITEAFF.

The chain employs TRBV18 and TRBJ1-1; D gene uncertain. This CDR3 contains 15 residues. With 2 bases removed from V and 1 base from J, the gap between germline ends came to 11 bases. CDR1 is KGHSH, CDR2 LQKENI, per germline. CDR3 DNA: TGTGCCAGCTCACCATCGGTCCGGAGGAACACTGAAGCTTTCTTT. It encodes CASSPSVRRNTEAFF.

The CDR3 loop reads CASSLPGFYGYTF. DNA of the CDR3: TGTGCCAGCAGTTTACCAGGGTTCTATGGCTACACCTTC. The chain uses TRBV27 and TRBJ1-2, with D tentatively TRBD1 (5 bases). This CDR3 is 13 amino acids long. Trimming cost V 2 bases and J 4 bases, with 8 bases left between them. Germline V CDR1 and CDR2: MNHEY, SMNVEV (reference sequence).

This chain joins TRBV6-4 and TRBJ1-1; D unresolved. With 1 base removed from V and 10 bases from J, the gap between germline ends came to 19 bases. The CDR3 length is 15 residues. The V gene's germline CDR1 is MRHNA and CDR2 SNTAGT. The CDR3 sequence: CASSDWRIWISGAFF. CDR3 sequence (DNA): TGTGCCAGCAGTGACTGGAGGATATGGATAAGTGGAGCTTTCTTT.

This clone showed up just a few times. The chain combines TRBV11-2 with TRBJ1-2; D is possibly TRBD1 (6 bases). This CDR3 spans 14 amino acids. Deletions cut 0 bases from V and 4 bases from J, with 9 bases between. Germline CDR1 reads SGHAT; CDR2 reads FQNNGV. CDR3: CASSLEDRLYGYTF. The CDR3 DNA reads as TGTGCCAGCAGCTTAGAGGACAGACTCTATGGCTACACCTTC.

This clone appeared a single time. Written as DNA, the CDR3 is TGCAGTGCTAGTGACCCTCGGGGGAGCTATGGCTACACCTTC. Its protein is CSASDPRGSYGYTF. V usage is TRBV20-1 and J usage is TRBJ1-2; D perhaps matches TRBD1 (5 bases). Trimming removed 3 bases at V and 4 bases at J, with 15 bases between. Germline CDR1 reads DFQATT; CDR2 reads SNEGSKA (reference sequence). The CDR3 covers 14 residues.

The V and J genes are TRBV19 and TRBJ1-4; maybe TRBD1 (5 bases). In germline, CDR1 is LNHDA, CDR2 SQIVND (reference sequence). V was pared by 5 bases and J by 3 bases, with 10 bases between. The length of the CDR3 is 14 residues. Here the CDR3 DNA reads TGTGCCAGTAGTGTGACAGCAGCTAATGAAAAACTGTTTTTT. Its translation is CASSVTAANEKLFF.

The chain carries TRBV6-5 and TRBJ2-7; TRBD1 agrees at 7 bases. The germline gives CDR1 MNHEY, CDR2 SVGAGI. Unmatched junction bases numbered 9, after V lost 8 bases and J lost 2 bases. This CDR3 region has 14 residues. CDR3 DNA: TGTGCCAGCGCCAGACAGGGAGTTACCTACGAGCAGTACTTC. As protein: CASARQGVTYEQYF.

The genes are TRBV6-5 and TRBJ1-2, with TRBD1 matching over 11 bases. The CDR3 runs to 14 residues. V was pared by 0 bases and J by 8 bases, with 2 bases of the junction left unmatched. Germline-derived CDR1 and CDR2 are MNHEY and SVGAGI. As DNA, the CDR3 is TGTGCCAGCAGTTACTCTGGGACAGGGGGGGGCTACACCTTC. Protein product: CASSYSGTGGGYTF.

This clone was detected a few times. The chain links TRBV7-9 to TRBJ1-3, with D unresolved. V dropped 1 base and J dropped 8 bases, with 12 bases sitting between them. The CDR3 covers 14 residues. Germline loops: CDR1 SEHNR, CDR2 FQNEAQ (reference sequence). CDR3 region: CASSLDSSVDTIYF. The CDR3 DNA follows: TGTGCCAGCAGCTTAGACAGTTCCGTCGACACCATATATTTT.

The V gene is TRBV5-6, the J gene TRBJ1-4; tentatively, D is TRBD1 (5 bases). CDR3 size: 11 residues. The ends were cut back, 2 bases at V and 10 bases at J, with 6 bases in the middle. Per germline, CDR1 SGHDT and CDR2 YYEEEE. The CDR3 DNA sequence: TGTGCCAGCAGCTTCGGGGGAAAACTGTTTTTT. Protein sequence: CASSFGGKLFF. Using reference TRBV5-6 and TRBJ1-4 for the parts outside the CDR3, the full variable domain is DAGVTQSPTHLIKTRGQQVTLRCSPKSGHDTVSWYQQALGQGPQFIFQYYEEEERQRGNFPDRFSGHQFPNYSSELNVNALLLGDSALYLCASSFGGKLFFGSGTQLSVL.

The sample holds one count of this clone. The rearrangement joins TRBV5-1 to TRBJ1-1; TRBD1 matches 8 bases. Germline V gene data show CDR1 as SGHRS and CDR2 as YFSETQ. The trim removed 4 bases at V and 0 bases at J, leaving 5 bases unmatched. The CDR3 runs 15 residues. This CDR3 reads CASSPGTGMNTEAFF. Here the CDR3 DNA reads TGCGCCAGCAGCCCGGGGACAGGCATGAACACTGAAGCTTTCTTT.

This chain connects TRBV5-6 to TRBJ1-2; 7 nucleotides match TRBD1. With V trimmed by 7 bases and J by 4 bases, 4 bases remained unmatched. Germline values: CDR1 SGHDT, CDR2 YYEEEE. The CDR3 extends over 12 amino acids. CDR3 nucleotides: TGTGCCAGCGGGGACAGAAGCTATGGCTACACCTTC. Its protein is CASGDRSYGYTF.

The J gene is TRBJ1-4, the V gene TRBV5-1, with 9 bases fitting TRBD1. The germline V gene encodes CDR1 SGHRS and CDR2 YFSETQ. V dropped 3 bases and J dropped 5; count of bases not matched to a gene: 2. CDR3 length: 14 residues. The CDR3 DNA follows: TGCGCCAGCAGCTGGGACAGGGCAAATGAAAAACTGTTTTTT. Residues: CASSWDRANEKLFF.

The rearrangement joins TRBV6-5 to TRBJ1-4; D remains unclear. V lost 2 bases, J lost 0 bases, and 4 bases lay in between. Germline values: CDR1 MNHEY, CDR2 SVGAGI. This CDR3 contains 14 residues. DNA of the CDR3: TGTGCCAGCAGTTACGGAGCAACTAATGAAAAACTGTTTTTT. Protein product: CASSYGATNEKLFF.